What follows are 17 T cell receptor beta chains derived from one specimen sequenced in a study of blood T cells in healthy people across ages. Through a sample-barcoded 5' primer and a J-beta primer mix, a second PCR was run for about 7 to 12 cycles. Using its own MiXCR run on the 5' RACE reads, TCRdb lists one record per CDR3 protein. The data contain over 1,200,000 distinct CDR3 sequences, approximately 59% of them singletons. The sample consisted of blood. These receptors all stem from a young man in good health.

The V gene is TRBV7-2, the J gene TRBJ2-5; 7 bases are shared with TRBD2. CDR3 length: 15 residues. After removal of 0 bases from V and 5 bases from J, the junction contained 6 bases not matched to a gene. Germline lookup yields CDR1 SGHTA and CDR2 FQGNSA. The CDR3, as DNA: TGTGCCAGCAGCTTAGCCAGACTAGCAAGCGAGACCCAGTACTTC. Protein sequence: CASSLARLASETQYF. Full variable domain (rest looked up from reference TRBV7-2 and TRBJ2-5): GAGVSQSPSNKVTEKGKDVELRCDPISGHTALYWYRQSLGQGLEFLIYFQGNSAPDKSGLPSDRFSAERTGGSVSTLTIQRTQQEDSAVYLCASSLARLASETQYFGPGTRLLVL.

The chain links TRBV5-1 to TRBJ1-1, with D perhaps matching TRBD1 (5 bases). CDR3 length: 14 amino acids. Germline V gene data show CDR1 as SGHRS and CDR2 as YFSETQ. Trimming took off 0 bases at V and 4 bases at J, with 10 bases between the two ends. The CDR3 DNA sequence: TGCGCCAGCAGCTTGGGAGAAGGGGCCACTGAAGCTTTCTTT. Encoded protein: CASSLGEGATEAFF.

The rearrangement uses TRBV10-3 and TRBJ2-1; D may be TRBD2 (5 bases). With 6 bases removed from V and 8 bases from J, the gap between germline ends came to 17 bases. Germline V CDR1 and CDR2: ENHRY, SYGVKD. The CDR3 contains 14 residues. For the CDR3, the DNA is TGTGCCATCAGCCCGGTGAGCGGTCGGGATGAGCAGTTCTTC. Translating gives CAISPVSGRDEQFF.

This clonotype was seen a few times. The chain employs TRBV15 and TRBJ2-1; D is undetermined. Germline V gives CDR1 LNHNV, CDR2 YYDKDF (reference sequence). V was shortened by 2 bases and J by 3 bases, with 2 bases between the two germline ends. The CDR3 consists of 12 residues. The CDR3 sequence: CATSRYYNEQFF. CDR3 nucleotides: TGTGCCACCAGCAGATACTACAATGAGCAGTTCTTC.

This clonotype showed up just a few times. The V and J genes are TRBV6-6 and TRBJ2-5, with no clear D. Matching the DNA end better, TRBJ2-7 makes the J call doubtful. The CDR3 length is 12 residues. Looked up from germline, CDR1 is MNHNY and CDR2 is SVGAGI (reference sequence). The DNA of the CDR3 is TGTGCCAGAACTCTACTACACAACGAGCAGTACTTC. Amino acids: CARTLLHNEQYF.

This clonotype was seen a few times. V and J are TRBV10-3 and TRBJ1-6; D might be TRBD1 (5 bases). The V end lost 0 bases, the J end lost 7 bases, and 13 bases lay between the germline ends. The CDR3 has 16 residues. Germline assignment: CDR1 ENHRY and CDR2 SYGVKD. CDR3 sequence: CAISESGLLINSPLHF. CDR3 coding DNA: TGTGCCATCAGTGAGTCGGGGCTACTGATAAATTCACCCCTCCACTTT.

The chain employs TRBV11-2 and TRBJ2-1, with TRBD2 identical over 11 bases. Germline CDR1 is SGHAT and CDR2 is FQNNGV. The CDR3 has 19 amino acids. The junction had 12 bases not matched to a gene; V was cut back by 3 bases and J by 2 bases. CDR3 in amino acids: CASSLGTSGPNPTYNEQFF. The CDR3 nucleotides are TGTGCCAGCAGCTTGGGGACTAGCGGCCCAAATCCGACCTACAATGAGCAGTTCTTC. Drawing the rest from reference TRBV11-2 and TRBJ2-1, the complete variable domain is EAGVAQSPRYKIIEKRQSVAFWCNPISGHATLYWYQQILGQGPKLLIQFQNNGVVDDSQLPKDRFSAERLKGVDSTLKIQPAKLEDSAVYLCASSLGTSGPNPTYNEQFFGPGTRLTVL.

J is TRBJ2-7 and V is TRBV20-1; a weak D match, TRBD2 (6 bases). Germline lookup yields CDR1 DFQATT and CDR2 SNEGSKA (reference sequence). CDR3 length: 11 residues. The CDR3 spells CSVMRGYEQYF. CDR3 in DNA: TGCAGCGTTATGCGGGGCTACGAGCAGTACTTC.

V and J are TRBV14 and TRBJ2-7, with 9 bases fitting TRBD1. This CDR3 region has 16 residues. Losses at the gene ends were 0 bases for V and 4 bases for J; bases not matched to a gene: 7. Germline V lookup: CDR1 SGHDN, CDR2 FVKESK. The chain's CDR3 is CASSQDLGTGLYEQYF. The CDR3 nucleotides are TGTGCCAGCAGCCAAGATTTAGGGACAGGGTTATACGAGCAGTACTTC.

The rearrangement joins TRBV6-2 or TRBV6-3 to TRBJ1-5, with 9 bases identical to TRBD1. This CDR3 region has 17 residues. Unmatched junction bases numbered 8, after V lost 5 bases and J lost 0 bases. CDR1 and CDR2 (germline): MNHEY, SVGEGT. Here the CDR3 reads CASSQTGQGYSNQPQHF. The DNA for the CDR3 is TGTGCCAGCAGTCAGACGGGACAGGGATATAGCAATCAGCCCCAGCATTTT.

The gene calls are TRBV20-1 and TRBJ2-3, with TRBD2 matching 7 bases. Germline V lookup: CDR1 DFQATT, CDR2 SNEGSKA (reference sequence). This CDR3 region has 18 residues. Unmatched junction bases numbered 16, after V lost 4 bases and J lost 0 bases. The CDR3 DNA is TGCAGTGCTACAGGAGGGATCGGAGCGCGGGGGAGCACAGATACGCAGTATTTT. Translated, it gives CSATGGIGARGSTDTQYF.

The chain links TRBV12-3 or TRBV12-4 to TRBJ2-1; possible D gene TRBD2, 6 bases. The CDR3 length is 13 residues. Trimming stripped 5 bases from V and 7 bases from J, with 12 bases between. The CDR3 loop is CASSPSSANEQFF. CDR3 sequence (DNA): TGTGCCAGCAGTCCCTCTAGCGCGAATGAGCAGTTCTTC.

This clonotype was counted between two and nine times. This chain connects TRBV5-1 to TRBJ2-3, with a weak D call TRBD2 (7 bases). Germline CDR1 SGHRS, CDR2 YFSETQ. The length of the CDR3 is 17 residues. V lost 0 bases and J lost 4, with 18 bases in between. The CDR3 region is CASSLAVSGGTADTQYF. The CDR3 DNA reads as TGCGCCAGCAGCTTGGCGGTCTCGGGGGGCACCGCAGATACGCAGTATTTT.

In DNA, the CDR3 is TGCGCCAGCAGCCAAGATCGGGCAGGTCCCTACGAGCAGTACTTC. Its protein product is CASSQDRAGPYEQYF. The chain is built from TRBV4-1 and TRBJ2-7, with D uncertain. The V gene lost 0 bases and the J gene lost 2 bases, with 11 bases spanning the gap. Germline loops: CDR1 MGHRA, CDR2 YSYEKL. The CDR3 loop spans 15 amino acids.

In regard to this clonotype: At one end the junction does not follow the germline gene, possibly because of a read error. The chain has TRBV6-5 and TRBJ1-6; no clear D. CDR3 length: 13 amino acids. Germline V gene lookup returns CDR1 MNHEY and CDR2 SVGAGI. The CDR3 here is CASSDSKSSPLHF. CDR3 bases: TGTGCCAGCAGTGACTCGAAGAGTTCACCCCTCCACTTT.

The chain employs TRBV10-3 and TRBJ2-1; D is perhaps TRBD2 (5 bases). Trimming stripped 4 bases from V and 3 bases from J, with 13 bases between. The CDR3 length is 15 residues. Germline V CDR1 and CDR2: ENHRY, SYGVKD. For the CDR3, the DNA is TGTGCCATCAGTGTGGGAGCGGCATACTACAATGAGCAGTTCTTC. This sequence encodes CAISVGAAYYNEQFF.

The chain is built from TRBV27 and TRBJ1-1; D is undetermined. CDR3 length: 13 amino acids. The ends were cut back, 3 bases at V and 7 bases at J, with 12 bases in the middle. Per the germline V gene, CDR1 is MNHEY and CDR2 is SMNVEV (reference sequence). The DNA for the CDR3 is TGTGCCAGCAGTTTTGGTGTCGGCTATGAAGCTTTCTTT. This translates into CASSFGVGYEAFF.